This T cell receptor beta chain was profiled in a study of blood T cell repertoires in COVID-19. Study summary: The origin of the acute and convalescent COVID-19 samples was the United States, Italy and Spain. Sources were T cells, B-cell-depleted T cells, or PBMCs; the material itself was cDNA or gDNA.

Per the original methods: How many nucleated cells were present was estimated from reference gene primer amplification. Libraries were prepared by immunoSEQ multiplex PCR; TCRdb keeps only in-frame clonotypes and omits some of them. Clone size and V and J calls were adopted from that table, with D and trimming inferred from the DNA. Altogether 97,000 or so clones are present, 70% to 85% being singletons, with the ten largest covering more than 9%. CDR1 SNHLY and CDR2 FYNNEI come from the germline V gene. V lost 10 bases to trimming and J lost 4 bases; unmatched junction nucleotides: 12. The CDR3 loop spans 16 amino acids.

This sequence joins TRBV2 and TRBJ2-3; 12 positions match TRBD1. The specimen sequenced was peripheral blood. This clonotype was sampled from a man between 65 and 80 years old with acute or convalescent COVID-19. The CDR3: CATPASGTGGPDTQYF. For the CDR3, the DNA is TGTGCCACCCCGGCCTCCGGGACAGGGGGCCCAGATACGCAGTATTTT.